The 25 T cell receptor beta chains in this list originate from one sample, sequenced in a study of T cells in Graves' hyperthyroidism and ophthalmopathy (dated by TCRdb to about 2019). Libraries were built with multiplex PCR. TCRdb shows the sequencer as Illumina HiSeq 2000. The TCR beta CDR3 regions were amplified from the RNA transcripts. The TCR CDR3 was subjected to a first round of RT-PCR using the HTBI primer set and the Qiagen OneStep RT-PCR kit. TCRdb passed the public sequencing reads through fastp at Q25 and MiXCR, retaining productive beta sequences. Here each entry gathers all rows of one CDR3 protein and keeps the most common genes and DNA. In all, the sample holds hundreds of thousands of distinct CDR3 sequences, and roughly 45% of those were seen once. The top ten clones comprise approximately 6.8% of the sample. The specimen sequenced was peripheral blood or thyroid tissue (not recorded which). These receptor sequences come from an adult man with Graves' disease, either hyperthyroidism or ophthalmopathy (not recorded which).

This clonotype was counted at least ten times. For the CDR3, the DNA is TGTGCCACCAGTGACACCGGGACAGGAAACTATGGCTACACCTTC. Protein: CATSDTGTGNYGYTF. The chain combines TRBV24-1 with TRBJ1-2; 8 nucleotides line up with TRBD1. The CDR3 consists of 15 residues. Germline loops: CDR1 KGHDR, CDR2 SFDVKD. Trimming took 4 bases from V and 2 from J; bases not matched to a gene: 5.

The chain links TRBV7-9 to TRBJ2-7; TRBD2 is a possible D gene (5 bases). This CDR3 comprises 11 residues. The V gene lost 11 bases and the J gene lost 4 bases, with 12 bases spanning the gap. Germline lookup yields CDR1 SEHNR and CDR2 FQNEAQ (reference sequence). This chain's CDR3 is CAWSGGYEQYF. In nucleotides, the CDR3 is TGTGCCTGGAGTGGAGGTTACGAGCAGTACTTC.

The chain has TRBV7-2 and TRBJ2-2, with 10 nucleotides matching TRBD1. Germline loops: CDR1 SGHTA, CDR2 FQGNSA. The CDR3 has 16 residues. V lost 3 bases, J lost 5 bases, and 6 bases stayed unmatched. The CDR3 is CASSFRDRGRTGELFF. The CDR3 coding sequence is TGTGCCAGCAGCTTCCGGGACAGGGGTAGAACCGGGGAGCTGTTTTTT.

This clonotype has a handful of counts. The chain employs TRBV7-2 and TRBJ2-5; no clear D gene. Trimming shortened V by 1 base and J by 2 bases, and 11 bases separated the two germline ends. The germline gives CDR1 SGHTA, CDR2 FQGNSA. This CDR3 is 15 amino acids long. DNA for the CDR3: TGTGCCAGCAGCTTAGGGTTCAGCTCTCAAGAGACCCAGTACTTC. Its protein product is CASSLGFSSQETQYF.

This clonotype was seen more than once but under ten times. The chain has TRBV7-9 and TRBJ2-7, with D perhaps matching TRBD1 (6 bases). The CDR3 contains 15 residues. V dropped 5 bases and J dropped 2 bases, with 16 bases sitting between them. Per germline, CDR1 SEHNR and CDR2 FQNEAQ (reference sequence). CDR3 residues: CASSPGTYDTYEQYF. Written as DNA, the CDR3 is TGTGCCAGCAGCCCCGGGACATATGATACCTACGAGCAGTACTTC.

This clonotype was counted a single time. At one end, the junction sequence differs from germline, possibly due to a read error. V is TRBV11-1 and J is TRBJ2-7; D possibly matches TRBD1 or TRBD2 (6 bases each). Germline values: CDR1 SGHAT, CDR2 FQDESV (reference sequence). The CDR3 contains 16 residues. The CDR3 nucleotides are TGCGCCAGCAGCCAATCCCCCCGGGGGCCCGGTGACGAGCAGTACTTC. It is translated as CASSQSPRGPGDEQYF.

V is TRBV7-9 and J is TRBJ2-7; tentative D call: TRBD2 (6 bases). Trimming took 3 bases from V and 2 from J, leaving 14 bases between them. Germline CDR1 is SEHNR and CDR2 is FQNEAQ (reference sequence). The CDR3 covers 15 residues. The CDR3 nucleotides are TGTGCCAGCAGCTTGGCGCGGGGTTATGCCTACGAGCAGTACTTC. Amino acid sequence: CASSLARGYAYEQYF.

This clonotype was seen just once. For the CDR3, the DNA is TGTGCCAGCGTAAGGGGGAGCTATGGCTACACCTTC. This gives the protein CASVRGSYGYTF. V and J are TRBV7-9 and TRBJ1-2; D possibly corresponds to TRBD1 (6 bases). CDR1 is SEHNR, CDR2 FQNEAQ, per germline (reference sequence). The V end was cut by 8 bases, the J end by 4 bases, with 11 bases between. This CDR3 has 12 amino acids.

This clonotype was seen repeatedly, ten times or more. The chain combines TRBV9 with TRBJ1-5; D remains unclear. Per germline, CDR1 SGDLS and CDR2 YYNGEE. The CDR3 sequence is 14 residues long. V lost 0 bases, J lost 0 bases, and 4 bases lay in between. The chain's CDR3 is CASSVGDSNQPQHF. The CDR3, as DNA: TGTGCCAGCAGCGTAGGGGATAGCAATCAGCCCCAGCATTTT.

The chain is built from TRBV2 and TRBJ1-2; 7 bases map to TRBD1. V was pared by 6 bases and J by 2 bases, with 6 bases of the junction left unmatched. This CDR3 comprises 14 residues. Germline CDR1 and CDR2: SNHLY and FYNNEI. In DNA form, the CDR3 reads TGTGCCAGCAGATCTCAGGGGGTGAACTATGGCTACACCTTC. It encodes CASRSQGVNYGYTF.

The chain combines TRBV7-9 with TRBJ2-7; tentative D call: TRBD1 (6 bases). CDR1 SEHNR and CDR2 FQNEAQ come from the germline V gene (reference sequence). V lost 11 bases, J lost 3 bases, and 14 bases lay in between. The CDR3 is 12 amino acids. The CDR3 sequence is CALTEDSYEQYF. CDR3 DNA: TGTGCCCTAACCGAGGACAGCTACGAGCAGTACTTC. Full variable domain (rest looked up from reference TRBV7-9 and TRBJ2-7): DTGVSQNPRHKITKRGQNVTFRCDPISEHNRLYWYRQTLGQGPEFLTYFQNEAQLEKSRLLSDRFSAERPKGSFSTLEIQRTEQGDSAMYLCALTEDSYEQYFGPGTRLTVT.

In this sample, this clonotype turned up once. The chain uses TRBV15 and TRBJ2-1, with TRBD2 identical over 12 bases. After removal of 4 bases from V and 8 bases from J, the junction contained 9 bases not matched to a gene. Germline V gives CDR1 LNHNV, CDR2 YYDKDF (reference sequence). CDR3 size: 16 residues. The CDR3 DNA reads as TGTGCCACCAGCACCAGACTAGCGGGAGTGTACTATGAGCAGTTCTTC. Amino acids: CATSTRLAGVYYEQFF. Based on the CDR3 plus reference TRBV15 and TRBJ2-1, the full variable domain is DAMVIQNPRYQVTQFGKPVTLSCSQTLNHNVMYWYQQKSSQAPKLLFHYYDKDFNNEADTPDNFQSRRPNTSFCFLDIRSPGLGDTAMYLCATSTRLAGVYYEQFFGPGTRLTVL.

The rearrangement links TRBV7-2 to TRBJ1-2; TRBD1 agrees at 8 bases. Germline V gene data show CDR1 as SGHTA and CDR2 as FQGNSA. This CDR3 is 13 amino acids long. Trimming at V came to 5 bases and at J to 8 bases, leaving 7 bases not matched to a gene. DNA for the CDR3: TGTGCCAGCAGCGCTCAGGGGGCGGCCGGCTACACCTTC. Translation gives CASSAQGAAGYTF.

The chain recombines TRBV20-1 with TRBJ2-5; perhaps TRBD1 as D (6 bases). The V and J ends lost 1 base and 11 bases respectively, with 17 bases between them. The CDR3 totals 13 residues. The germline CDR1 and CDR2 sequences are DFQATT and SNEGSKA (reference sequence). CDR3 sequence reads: CSARGTTGNTQYF. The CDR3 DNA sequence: TGCAGTGCTAGAGGGACCACAGGGAATACTCAGTACTTC.

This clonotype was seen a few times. In DNA, the CDR3 is TGTGCCAGCAGCTCCTACAGGGAAGGTGACACTGAAGCTTTCTTT. Translated, it gives CASSSYREGDTEAFF. The genes are TRBV7-2 and TRBJ1-1; D possibly corresponds to TRBD1 (6 bases). This CDR3 has 15 amino acids. The germline CDR1 and CDR2 sequences are SGHTA and FQGNSA. V was cut by 4 bases and J by 3 bases, with 15 bases left in between.

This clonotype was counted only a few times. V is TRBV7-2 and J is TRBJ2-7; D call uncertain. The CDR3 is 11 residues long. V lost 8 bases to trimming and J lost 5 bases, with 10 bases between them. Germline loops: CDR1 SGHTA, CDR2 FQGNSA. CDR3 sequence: CASYGSHEQYF. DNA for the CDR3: TGTGCCAGCTATGGGTCGCACGAGCAGTACTTC.

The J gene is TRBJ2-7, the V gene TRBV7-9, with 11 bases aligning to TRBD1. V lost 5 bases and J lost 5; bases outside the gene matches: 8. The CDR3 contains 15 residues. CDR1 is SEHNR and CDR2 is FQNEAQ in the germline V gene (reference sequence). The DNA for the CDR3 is TGTGCCAGCAGCGGACAGGGGGCGCTGTTTGACGAGCAGTACTTC. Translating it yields CASSGQGALFDEQYF.

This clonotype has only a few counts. CDR3 sequence reads: CASSSINRDRDYGYTF. CDR3 in DNA: TGTGCCAGCAGCTCAATAAATCGGGACAGGGACTATGGCTACACCTTC. The rearrangement links TRBV7-2 to TRBJ1-2; 9 nucleotides align to TRBD1. Trimming cost V 4 bases and J 3 bases; bases outside gene matches: 9. This CDR3 has 16 amino acids. Germline CDR1 and CDR2: SGHTA and FQGNSA.

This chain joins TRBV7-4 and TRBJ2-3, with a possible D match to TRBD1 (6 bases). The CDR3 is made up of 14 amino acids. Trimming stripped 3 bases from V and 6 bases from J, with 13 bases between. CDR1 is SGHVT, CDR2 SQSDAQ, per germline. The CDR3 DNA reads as TGTGCCAGCAGCTTTCGGACAGCCACGGATACGCAGTATTTT. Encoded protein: CASSFRTATDTQYF.

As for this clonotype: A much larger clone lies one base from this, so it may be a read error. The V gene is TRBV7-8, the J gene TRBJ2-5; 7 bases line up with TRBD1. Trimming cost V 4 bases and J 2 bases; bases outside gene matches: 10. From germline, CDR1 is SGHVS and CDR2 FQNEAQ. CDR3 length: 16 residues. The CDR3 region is CASSSGQVLAQETQYF. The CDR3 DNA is TGTGCCAGCAGCTCCGGACAGGTTTTGGCTCAAGAGACCCAGTACTTC. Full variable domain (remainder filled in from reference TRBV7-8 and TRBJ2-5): GAGVSQSPRYKVAKRGQDVALRCDPISGHVSLFWYQQALGQGPEFLTYFQNEAQLDKSGLPSDRFFAERPEGSVSTLKIQRTQQEDSAVYLCASSSGQVLAQETQYFGPGTRLLVL.

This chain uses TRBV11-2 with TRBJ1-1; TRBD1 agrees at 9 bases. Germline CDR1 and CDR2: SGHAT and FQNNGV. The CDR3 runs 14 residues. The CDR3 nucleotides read TGTGCTATTGACTTGGGACAGGGCTCCGCTGAAGCTTTCTTT. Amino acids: CAIDLGQGSAEAFF.

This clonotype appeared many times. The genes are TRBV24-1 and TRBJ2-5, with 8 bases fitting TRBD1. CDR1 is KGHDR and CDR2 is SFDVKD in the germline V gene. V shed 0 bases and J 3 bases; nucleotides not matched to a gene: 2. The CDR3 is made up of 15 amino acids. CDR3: CATSDLLDREETQYF. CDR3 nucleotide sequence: TGTGCCACCAGTGATTTGCTGGACAGGGAAGAGACCCAGTACTTC.

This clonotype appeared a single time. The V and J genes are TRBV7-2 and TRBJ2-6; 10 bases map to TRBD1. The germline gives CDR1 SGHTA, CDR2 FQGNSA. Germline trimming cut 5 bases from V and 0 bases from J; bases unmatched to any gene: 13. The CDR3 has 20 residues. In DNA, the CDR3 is TGTGCCAGCAGCATTATCGATACCGGGACAGGGGACTCTGGGGCCAACGTCCTGACTTTC. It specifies CASSIIDTGTGDSGANVLTF.

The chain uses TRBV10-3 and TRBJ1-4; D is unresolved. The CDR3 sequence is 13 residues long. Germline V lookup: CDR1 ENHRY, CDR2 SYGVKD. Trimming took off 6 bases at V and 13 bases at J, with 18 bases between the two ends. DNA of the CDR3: TGTGCCATCAGCCTCGGGGTCGATCATGGACTGTTTTTT. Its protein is CAISLGVDHGLFF.

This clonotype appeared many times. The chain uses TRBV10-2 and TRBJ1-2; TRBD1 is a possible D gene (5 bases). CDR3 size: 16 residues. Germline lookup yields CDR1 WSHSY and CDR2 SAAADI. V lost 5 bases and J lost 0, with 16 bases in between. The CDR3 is CASSPSDSRTNYGYTF. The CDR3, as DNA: TGCGCCAGCAGTCCGTCAGACAGCCGTACTAACTATGGCTACACCTTC.